These 32 T cell receptor beta chains originate from one sample sequenced in a study of OX40 agonist ivuxolimab in advanced cancers. Clones were read by immunoSEQ multiplex PCR, and TCRdb kept only the in-frame ones, dropping some. This table holds some 80,000 clones, roughly 86% found once. Sequenced material: CD4+ or CD8+ T cells sorted from blood, taken in a trial of the OX40 agonist ivuxolimab. The receptors here all came from an adult with an advanced solid tumor such as melanoma, head and neck, liver or kidney cancer.

This clone has a handful of counts. This chain links TRBV27 with TRBJ2-1; TRBD2 agrees at 10 bases. CDR3 length: 15 residues. Looked up from germline, CDR1 is MNHEY and CDR2 is SMNVEV (reference sequence). V gave up 6 bases and J gave up 9 bases; unmatched junction bases: 11. CDR3 protein: CASSSSGRVTSEQFF. DNA for the CDR3: TGTGCCAGCAGCTCCAGCGGGAGGGTCACGAGTGAGCAGTTCTTC.

The V call is TRBV4-1, the J call TRBJ2-1; D gene unclear. The V gene's germline CDR1 is MGHRA and CDR2 YSYEKL. V lost 3 bases to trimming and J lost 9 bases, with 15 bases between them. This CDR3 is 14 amino acids long. The CDR3 DNA follows: TGCGCCAGCAGCCACCCCCTAGAGACGCCTGAGCAGTTCTTC. Translation: CASSHPLETPEQFF.

The V call is TRBV6-7, the J call TRBJ1-5, with 8 bases lining up with TRBD1. TRBV6-7 counts as an open reading frame of uncertain function. J gave up 4 bases and V 2 bases, and 10 bases lay outside the gene matches. The CDR3 extends over 17 amino acids. The CDR3 sequence: CASSYLGQGLGNQPQHF. The CDR3 DNA reads as TGTGCCAGCAGTTACCTAGGACAGGGCTTAGGAAATCAGCCCCAGCATTTT.

The chain uses TRBV29-1 and TRBJ2-1; 9 bases are a match to TRBD2. Germline CDR1 reads SQVTM; CDR2 reads ANQGSEA. The CDR3 covers 15 residues. The V segment lost 3 bases and the J segment 8 bases; nucleotides outside the gene matches: 11. For the CDR3, the DNA is TGCAGCGTTGAGGCCGGTAGCGGGAGTAGGTATGAGCAGTTCTTC. Translated: CSVEAGSGSRYEQFF.

This rearrangement joins TRBV5-6 to TRBJ2-7; 7 positions match TRBD2. Germline CDR1 is SGHDT and CDR2 is YYEEEE. With V trimmed by 0 bases and J by 4 bases, 7 bases remained unmatched. The CDR3 is 15 residues long. This CDR3 is CASSLVGGRRYEQYF. CDR3 nucleotides: TGTGCCAGCAGCTTGGTGGGCGGGAGAAGGTACGAGCAGTACTTC.

The chain couples TRBV12-5 to TRBJ1-6, with D perhaps TRBD1 (5 bases). CDR1 is LGHNT, CDR2 FRNRAP, per germline. V was clipped by 0 bases and J by 6 bases, with 9 bases between them. This CDR3 spans 15 amino acids. The CDR3 DNA reads as TGTGCTAGTGGTTTGGTTCAGGGTAGTAATTCACCCCTCCACTTT. It is translated as CASGLVQGSNSPLHF.

The chain is built from TRBV11-3 and TRBJ2-3; D gene unclear. The CDR3 is 14 residues long. The ends were cut back, 2 bases at V and 1 base at J, with 7 bases in the middle. Per the germline V gene, CDR1 is SGHNT and CDR2 is YENEEA. The CDR3 sequence is CASSLKAGTDTQYF. The CDR3 DNA is TGTGCCAGCAGCTTAAAGGCCGGCACAGATACGCAGTATTTT.

The genes are TRBV7-9 and TRBJ1-2; TRBD1 aligns across 7 bases. V lost 10 bases and J lost 3; bases outside the gene matches: 5. The germline CDR1 and CDR2 sequences are SEHNR and FQNEAQ (reference sequence). The CDR3 contains 12 residues. CDR3 in amino acids: CATHRGDYGYTF. The CDR3 region has the DNA TGTGCCACCCACAGGGGCGACTATGGCTACACCTTC.

This chain links TRBV6-1 with TRBJ2-2, with 8 bases fitting TRBD1. The V gene end was trimmed by 3 bases and the J gene end by 7 bases; junction bases not matched to a gene: 4. Germline V CDR1 and CDR2: MNHNS, SASEGT. The CDR3 has 14 amino acids. The CDR3 sequence: CASSDRTGIGELFF. As DNA, the CDR3 is TGTGCCAGCAGTGACCGGACAGGGATCGGGGAGCTGTTTTTT.

This sequence joins TRBV6-5 and TRBJ1-1; D gene ambiguous. Germline V gene sequence: CDR1 MNHEY, CDR2 SVGAGI. The CDR3 extends over 13 amino acids. V lost 8 bases and J lost 2, with 12 bases in between. The CDR3 is CASGEVGNTEAFF. For the CDR3, the DNA is TGTGCCAGCGGGGAAGTGGGTAACACTGAAGCTTTCTTT.

The gene calls are TRBV11-2 and TRBJ2-3; 9 nucleotides match TRBD2. The CDR3 is 14 residues long. V gave up 5 bases and J gave up 6 bases; unmatched junction bases: 6. Germline values: CDR1 SGHAT, CDR2 FQNNGV. CDR3 residues: CASSPGTSFDTQYF. DNA of the CDR3: TGTGCCAGCAGCCCCGGGACTAGCTTTGATACGCAGTATTTT.

The V gene is TRBV19, the J gene TRBJ1-2; D is unresolved. The V end was cut by 5 bases, the J end by 8 bases, with 18 bases between. Germline CDR1 reads LNHDA; CDR2 reads SQIVND (reference sequence). The length of the CDR3 is 14 residues. The DNA of the CDR3 is TGTGCCAGTAGTCCTTCGGGCGGGGAAGAGGGCTACACCTTC. Protein product: CASSPSGGEEGYTF.

The gene calls are TRBV2 and TRBJ2-1; 7 bases line up with TRBD2. Germline V lookup: CDR1 SNHLY, CDR2 FYNNEI. The CDR3 runs to 11 residues. This CDR3 reads CAFGGNNEQFF. The CDR3, as DNA: TGTGCGTTCGGGGGGAACAATGAGCAGTTCTTC.

This clone has a handful of counts. V and J are TRBV6-6 and TRBJ1-1; no firm D call. This CDR3 spans 13 amino acids. V shed 3 bases and J shed 7 bases, with 12 bases lying between them. Germline loops: CDR1 MNHNY, CDR2 SVGAGI (reference sequence). The CDR3 DNA follows: TGTGCCAGCAGTTATAGGCAGAGCTATGAAGCTTTCTTT. Protein: CASSYRQSYEAFF.

The chain uses TRBV19 and TRBJ2-3, with D possibly being TRBD1 (7 bases). V was cut by 10 bases and J by 4 bases, with 24 bases left in between. Per the germline V gene, CDR1 is LNHDA and CDR2 is SQIVND (reference sequence). This CDR3 has 16 residues. This chain's CDR3 is CATSPRGRGSADTQYF. The CDR3 DNA follows: TGTGCCACCTCCCCGCGGGGCAGGGGGTCGGCAGATACGCAGTATTTT.

V gene TRBV4-1 combines with J gene TRBJ1-2; unclear D gene. V gave up 0 bases and J gave up 2 bases, with 10 bases separating them. Per the germline V gene, CDR1 is MGHRA and CDR2 is YSYEKL. The CDR3 runs 15 residues. CDR3 sequence reads: CASSQDRNVNYGYTF. CDR3 bases: TGCGCCAGCAGCCAAGATCGGAATGTAAACTATGGCTACACCTTC.

The V gene is TRBV7-2, the J gene TRBJ1-5; unclear D gene. This CDR3 contains 16 residues. Trimming removed 1 base from V and 4 bases from J, with 14 bases in between. The germline CDR1 and CDR2 sequences are SGHTA and FQGNSA. CDR3 in amino acids: CASSLVGGKSNQPQHF. The CDR3 DNA is TGTGCCAGCAGCTTAGTAGGAGGGAAAAGTAATCAGCCCCAGCATTTT.

This chain connects TRBV2 to TRBJ2-6, with a weak D call TRBD2 (6 bases). The CDR3 is 15 amino acids. V was pared by 7 bases and J by 0 bases, with 10 bases between. CDR1 is SNHLY and CDR2 is FYNNEI in the germline V gene. The CDR3 coding sequence is TGTGCCAGCAAGACGGACTACTCTGGGGCCAACGTCCTGACTTTC. Its protein product is CASKTDYSGANVLTF.

This chain joins TRBV5-3 and TRBJ2-5; 14 positions match TRBD2. TRBV5-3 has ORF status, its function being uncertain. The trim removed 0 bases at V and 0 bases at J, leaving 16 bases unmatched. This CDR3 is built from 22 residues. The DNA for the CDR3 is TGTGCCAGAAGCTTGGCCGGACTTAATAAGGGACTAGCGGGGGCAAACCAAGAGACCCAGTACTTC. Translating it yields CARSLAGLNKGLAGANQETQYF.

This clone came up a few times. The chain is built from TRBV4-3 and TRBJ1-2; tentative D call: TRBD1 (5 bases). Germline-derived CDR1 and CDR2 are LGHNA and YSLEER. V was shortened by 6 bases and J by 8 bases, with 19 bases between the two germline ends. This CDR3 has 14 amino acids. CDR3 sequence reads: CASRPSGGSYGYTF. The CDR3 DNA follows: TGCGCCAGCAGGCCCTCGGGGGGGTCCTACGGCTACACCTTC.

The chain joins TRBV6-5 to TRBJ2-5, with no clear D. The CDR3 extends over 13 amino acids. Trimming pared 2 bases from V and 3 bases from J, leaving 7 bases between. Germline V gene lookup returns CDR1 MNHEY and CDR2 SVGAGI. The CDR3 bases are TGTGCCAGCAGTTACCGGCGAGAAGAGACCCAGTACTTC. It is translated as CASSYRREETQYF.

This clone was counted a few times. The rearrangement joins TRBV6-5 to TRBJ1-2, with a possible D match to TRBD1 (6 bases). Trimming stripped 6 bases from V and 6 bases from J, with 14 bases between. The V gene's germline CDR1 is MNHEY and CDR2 SVGAGI. The CDR3 is 13 residues long. The CDR3 region has the DNA TGTGCCAGCAGCCCCAGGGGCATAAATGGCTACACCTTC. Translated: CASSPRGINGYTF.

This chain uses TRBV5-1 with TRBJ1-1; D perhaps matches TRBD1 (5 bases). Germline assignment: CDR1 SGHRS and CDR2 YFSETQ. This CDR3 has 14 amino acids. V was pared by 5 bases and J by 2 bases, with 13 bases between. CDR3 amino acids: CASSQSGLNTEAFF. The CDR3 nucleotides read TGCGCCAGCAGTCAATCAGGGCTTAACACTGAAGCTTTCTTT.

The chain couples TRBV16 to TRBJ2-6, with TRBD1 identical over 8 bases. This CDR3 spans 20 amino acids. After removal of 2 bases from V and 1 base from J, the junction contained 13 bases not matched to a gene. Germline V gene data show CDR1 as KGHSY and CDR2 as FQNENV. The CDR3 protein is CASSQIHTGTGLSGANVLTF. The CDR3 nucleotides read TGTGCCAGCAGCCAAATTCACACCGGGACAGGCTTATCTGGGGCCAACGTCCTGACTTTC.

The rearrangement joins TRBV19 to TRBJ2-5; 12 nucleotides agree with TRBD1. The V segment lost 7 bases and the J segment 4 bases; nucleotides outside the gene matches: 4. CDR1 is LNHDA, CDR2 SQIVND, per germline (reference sequence). The CDR3 is made up of 14 amino acids. Here the CDR3 reads CASTGTGGTETQYF. The DNA of the CDR3 is TGTGCCAGTACCGGGACAGGGGGCACAGAGACCCAGTACTTC.

The rearrangement links TRBV11-2 to TRBJ2-1, with 11 bases lining up with TRBD2. Germline V lookup: CDR1 SGHAT, CDR2 FQNNGV. The CDR3 runs 18 residues. V was pared by 1 base and J by 4 bases, with 9 bases of the junction left unmatched. The CDR3 DNA sequence: TGTGCCAGCAGCTTAGGGGTGGGGCTAGCGGGAGGATACAATGAGCAGTTCTTC. Protein: CASSLGVGLAGGYNEQFF.

This clone was observed a single time. The V and J genes are TRBV7-6 and TRBJ2-2; tentatively, D is TRBD1 or TRBD2 (5 bases each). V dropped 0 bases and J dropped 7 bases, with 15 bases sitting between them. Germline V gene lookup returns CDR1 SGHVS and CDR2 FNYEAQ. The CDR3 runs 16 residues. The CDR3, as DNA: TGTGCCAGCAGCTTAGCAGACCCGGGACGGGGCGGGGAGCTGTTTTTT. Residues: CASSLADPGRGGELFF.

The chain couples TRBV19 to TRBJ2-5, with 11 bases lining up with TRBD2. The CDR3 consists of 14 residues. Germline V lookup: CDR1 LNHDA, CDR2 SQIVND (reference sequence). V lost 4 bases and J lost 2; bases outside the gene matches: 0. The CDR3 sequence is CASSTSGGQETQYF. The CDR3 DNA sequence: TGTGCCAGTAGTACTAGCGGGGGGCAAGAGACCCAGTACTTC.

The chain couples TRBV21-1 to TRBJ2-1; TRBD2 is taken as the D call from the table, unchecked against the DNA. TRBV21-1 corresponds to a pseudogene. This CDR3 is 17 amino acids long. The CDR3 DNA reads TGTGCCAGCAGCAAAGCCCCAGCGGGAGGGCTGTACAATGAGCAGTTCTTC. Protein: CASSKAPAGGLYNEQFF.

The rearrangement joins TRBV7-9 to TRBJ2-7, with 7 bases fitting TRBD2. Germline V gene sequence: CDR1 SEHNR, CDR2 FQNEAQ (reference sequence). The CDR3 loop spans 14 amino acids. J was trimmed by 2 bases and V by 1 base; bases with no gene match: 2. CDR3 in DNA: TGTGCCAGCAGCTTAGTGGCGGGGGCCTACGAGCAGTACTTC. Its translation: CASSLVAGAYEQYF. Variable domain in full (rest from reference TRBV7-9 and TRBJ2-7): DTGVSQNPRHKITKRGQNVTFRCDPISEHNRLYWYRQTLGQGPEFLTYFQNEAQLEKSRLLSDRFSAERPKGSFSTLEIQRTEQGDSAMYLCASSLVAGAYEQYFGPGTRLTVT.

The chain joins TRBV5-1 to TRBJ1-1; 8 positions agree with TRBD1. CDR1 SGHRS and CDR2 YFSETQ come from the germline V gene. J lost 1 base, V lost 2 bases, and 1 base had no gene match. CDR3 length: 14 amino acids. The CDR3 is CASSLDRGNTEAFF. The CDR3 nucleotides read TGCGCCAGCAGCTTAGACAGGGGGAACACTGAAGCTTTCTTT.

The chain recombines TRBV7-9 with TRBJ2-1; the D gene is possibly TRBD2 (5 bases). Germline CDR1 reads SEHNR; CDR2 reads FQNEAQ (reference sequence). The CDR3 is made up of 15 amino acids. V dropped 5 bases and J dropped 3 bases, with 14 bases sitting between them. The CDR3 region has the DNA TGTGCCAGCAGCGCCACCCGGACTGTCTACAATGAGCAGTTCTTC. Amino acid sequence: CASSATRTVYNEQFF.